The next 5 T cell receptor beta chains were all read from a single sample in a study of CD8+ T cells in alopecia areata (dated by TCRdb to 2017 to 2018). Libraries were built with the immunoSEQ multiplex PCR assay. RNA was extracted from all samples and reverse transcribed into cDNA as template for TCR sequencing. TCRdb carries this immuneACCESS record with in-frame sequences only. Its versions omit some clonotypes, under half of them owing to an unresolved V gene in the studies checked, with the rest unexplained. Within this sample are around 190,000 clones, with over 55% of them counted one time only. The ten largest clones capture just over 1% of the sample. The label giving this sample's time point can be read as: about 5 months on oral tofacitinib. The sample's treatment or condition, from its label and the paper: oral pan-JAK inhibitor, 5-10 mg twice daily. This material consisted of CD4+ T cells sorted from blood, taken at week 24, from a patient treated with tofacitinib. The receptor source for this set is a human donor with alopecia areata.

The chain joins TRBV29-1 to TRBJ1-4; 7 positions match TRBD1. Germline V CDR1 and CDR2: SQVTM, ANQGSEA. The CDR3 contains 11 residues. The V and J ends lost 4 bases and 14 bases, in that order; junction bases with no gene match: 7. The CDR3 loop reads CSVASDRVLFF. Here the CDR3 DNA reads TGCAGCGTTGCCAGCGACAGGGTTCTGTTTTTT.

For the CDR3, the DNA is TGCAGCGTTGAAGACCTTGGAATTGGGGAGCTGTTTTTT. This translates into CSVEDLGIGELFF. The rearrangement joins TRBV29-1 to TRBJ2-2; D remains unclear. The CDR3 is 13 amino acids. V lost 0 bases and J lost 8, with 10 bases in between. Germline CDR1 reads SQVTM; CDR2 reads ANQGSEA.

The rearrangement uses TRBV7-2 and TRBJ1-5; tentatively, D is TRBD1 (5 bases). The CDR3 is made up of 16 amino acids. V shed 5 bases and J shed 3 bases, with 17 bases lying between them. Looked up from germline, CDR1 is SGHTA and CDR2 is FQGNSA. The CDR3 loop is CASSATGRQYNQPQHF. CDR3 in DNA: TGTGCCAGCAGCGCGACGGGACGCCAATACAATCAGCCCCAGCATTTT.

The chain links TRBV15 to TRBJ2-5; D is undetermined. V shed 5 bases and J shed 5 bases, with 6 bases lying between them. From germline, CDR1 is LNHNV and CDR2 YYDKDF (reference sequence). There are 11 residues in the CDR3. CDR3: CATSEKETQYF. The DNA for the CDR3 is TGTGCCACCAGCGAGAAGGAGACCCAGTACTTC.

The V and J genes are TRBV25-1 and TRBJ2-4; D is unresolved. The CDR3 loop spans 11 amino acids. Germline V gene lookup returns CDR1 MGHDK and CDR2 SYGVNS. The V end lost 2 bases, the J end lost 7 bases, and 3 bases lay between the germline ends. CDR3 amino acids: CASSERNIQYF. The CDR3 coding sequence is TGTGCCAGCAGTGAACGGAACATTCAGTACTTC.